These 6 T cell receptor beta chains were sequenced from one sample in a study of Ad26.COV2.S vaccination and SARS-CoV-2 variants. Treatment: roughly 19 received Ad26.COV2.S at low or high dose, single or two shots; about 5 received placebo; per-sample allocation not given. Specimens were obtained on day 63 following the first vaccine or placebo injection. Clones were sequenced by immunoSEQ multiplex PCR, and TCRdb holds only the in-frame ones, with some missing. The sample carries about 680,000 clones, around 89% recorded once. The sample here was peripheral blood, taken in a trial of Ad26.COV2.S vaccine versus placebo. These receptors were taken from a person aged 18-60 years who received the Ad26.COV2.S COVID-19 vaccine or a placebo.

CDR3 in amino acids: CASSVGQSNTEAFF. CDR3 in DNA: TGTGCCAGCAGCGTGGGACAGTCGAACACTGAAGCTTTCTTT. The chain couples TRBV5-4 to TRBJ1-1; TRBD1 agrees at 7 bases. The CDR3 sequence is 14 residues long. Germline V gene data show CDR1 as SGHNT and CDR2 as YYREEE (reference sequence). Trimming removed 4 bases from V and 1 base from J; junction bases left unmatched: 4.

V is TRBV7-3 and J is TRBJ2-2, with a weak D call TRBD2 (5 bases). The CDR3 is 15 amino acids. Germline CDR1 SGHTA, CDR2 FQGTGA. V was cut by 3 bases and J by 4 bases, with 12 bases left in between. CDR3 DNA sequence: TGTGCCAGCAGCTTGTCCGCCGAGGGCACCGGGGAGCTGTTTTTT. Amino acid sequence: CASSLSAEGTGELFF.

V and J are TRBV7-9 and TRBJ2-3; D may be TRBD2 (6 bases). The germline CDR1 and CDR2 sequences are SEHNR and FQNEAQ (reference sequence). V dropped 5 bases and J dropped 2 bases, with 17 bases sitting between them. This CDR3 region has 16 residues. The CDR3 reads CASSPTVGGITDTQYF. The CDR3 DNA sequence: TGTGCCAGCAGCCCGACCGTGGGGGGTATCACAGATACGCAGTATTTT.

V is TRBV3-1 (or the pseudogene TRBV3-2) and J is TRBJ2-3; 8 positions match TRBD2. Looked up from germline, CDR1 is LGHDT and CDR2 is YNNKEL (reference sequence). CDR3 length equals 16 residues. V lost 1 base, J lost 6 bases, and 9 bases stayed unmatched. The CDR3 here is CASSQGGGGRMDTQYF. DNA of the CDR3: TGTGCCAGCAGCCAAGGCGGCGGGGGGCGGATGGATACGCAGTATTTT.

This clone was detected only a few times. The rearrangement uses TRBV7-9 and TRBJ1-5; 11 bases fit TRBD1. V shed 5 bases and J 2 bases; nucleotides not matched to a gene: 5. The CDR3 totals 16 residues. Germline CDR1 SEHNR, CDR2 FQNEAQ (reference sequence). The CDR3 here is CASSPDRGQGNQPQHF. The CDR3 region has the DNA TGTGCCAGCAGCCCGGACAGGGGGCAAGGCAATCAGCCCCAGCATTTT.

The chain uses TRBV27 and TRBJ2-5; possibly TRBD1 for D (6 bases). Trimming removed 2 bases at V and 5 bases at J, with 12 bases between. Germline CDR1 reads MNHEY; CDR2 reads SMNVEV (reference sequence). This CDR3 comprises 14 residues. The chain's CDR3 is CASSLTGFGETQYF. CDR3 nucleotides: TGTGCCAGCAGTTTAACAGGGTTCGGGGAGACCCAGTACTTC.